These T cell receptor beta chains were read from a single sample in a study of radiotherapy plus CTLA-4 blockade in lung cancer. The data were produced by immunoSEQ multiplex PCR, yet TCRdb's version contains in-frame clones alone and is incomplete. Of 70,000 to 100,000 clones listed, around 88% were seen once; the top ten hold 2% to 2.5%. Material: peripheral blood, obtained from a patient treated with radiotherapy plus ipilimumab. The receptors shown here come from a human donor with non-small cell lung cancer who had a partial response to radiotherapy plus ipilimumab. Each CDR3 is given with its conserved first and last residue. Each record gives: D gene, V gene, J gene, clone size, CDR3 DNA, CDR3 protein. D genes are given only for firm matches. Part of the rows lack a size; the others show once, few, many or a class for expanded clones.

>TRBD1|TRBV6-5|TRBJ1-2|NA
TGTGCCAGCAGTATTGGGACAGGGACGAGCTATGGCTACACCTTC
CASSIGTGTSYGYTF
>NA|TRBV10-3|TRBJ1-1|NA
TGTGCCATCAGTGTTGGCCAGGGTAACACTGAAGCTTTCTTT
CAISVGQGNTEAFF
>TRBD1|TRBV4-1|TRBJ1-2|NA
TGCGCCAGCAGCCACGCCTCCCAGGGGGGAAGCTACACCTTC
CASSHASQGGSYTF
>NA|TRBV28|TRBJ1-2|NA
TGTGCCAGCAGTTTGACACTCCCTCGCTATGGCTACACCTTC
CASSLTLPRYGYTF
>NA|TRBV6-6|TRBJ2-1|NA
TGTGCCAGCAGTTACTCGACACAAAACTCCTACAATGAGCAGTTCTTC
CASSYSTQNSYNEQFF
>NA|TRBV6-6|TRBJ1-2|few
TGTGCCAGCACCGCAGGGTCCTACTATGGCTACACCTTC
CASTAGSYYGYTF
>TRBD2|TRBV18|TRBJ2-1|NA
TGTGCCAGCTCACAGCGGGAGTGGAATGAGCAGTTCTTC
CASSQREWNEQFF
>NA|TRBV7-9|TRBJ2-1|many
TGTGCCAGCAGCTTAGGGGGAGATGAGCAGTTCTTC
CASSLGGDEQFF
>NA|TRBV13|TRBJ1-2|NA
TGTGCCAGCAGCTTATCAGGGTATCACTATGGCTACACCTTC
CASSLSGYHYGYTF
>NA|TRBV11-2|TRBJ1-1|NA
TGTGCCAGCAGCTTAGCCAGGGGGAACACTGAAGCTTTCTTT
CASSLARGNTEAFF
>TRBD1|TRBV19|TRBJ2-7|NA
TGTGCCAGTAGTTCACGCACCGGGACAGGAAACGAGCAGTACTTC
CASSSRTGTGNEQYF